Listed below are T cell receptor beta chains from one sample, sequenced in a study of circulating CD8 cells and anti-PD-1 response in melanoma. MiXCR was run by TCRdb on the reads, yielding one entry per CDR3 protein. The data contain under 700 distinct CDR3 sequences, roughly 9% of them singletons. The material sequenced was CD8+ T cells from PBMCs, taken at baseline or after one month of anti-PD-1 therapy (not recorded which). The receptors come from a human donor with melanoma. The CDR3 runs from the conserved cysteine through the conserved F or W. A D gene is named only where the DNA matches it firmly. Expanded clones are given a class, and other clones once, few, many or no size at all.

d_gene | abundance | j_gene | v_gene | CDR3aa | CDR3nt
. | medium-sized | TRBJ1-2 | TRBV28 | CASSLSLFYGYTF | TGTGCCAGCAGTTTAAGTCTCTTCTATGGCTACACCTTC
TRBD1 | medium-sized | TRBJ2-7 | TRBV9 | CASSVVGGDEQYF | TGTGCCTCCAGCGTAGTAGGGGGCGACGAGCAGTACTTC
TRBD1 | . | TRBJ2-1 | TRBV28 | CASSLLSGTGRYYNEQFF | TGTGCCAGCAGTTTACTTTCGGGGACAGGGCGCTACTACAATGAGCAGTTCTTC
. | medium-sized | TRBJ2-7 | TRBV9 | CASSARDSAPHEQYF | TGTGCCAGCAGCGCGCGGGACTCCGCTCCCCACGAGCAGTACTTC
TRBD1 | medium-sized | TRBJ2-5 | TRBV7-3 | CASSPGQGGETQYF | TGTGCCAGCAGCCCCGGACAGGGCGGGGAGACCCAGTACTTC
. | large | TRBJ1-5 | TRBV9 | CASSEPKIGGVIGQPQHF | TGTGCCAGCAGCGAACCCAAGATAGGGGGGGTTATAGGTCAGCCCCAGCATTTT
. | few | TRBJ1-2 | TRBV6-6 | CASSSGGEGAYGYTF | TGTGCCAGCAGTTCCGGGGGGGAGGGAGCCTATGGCTACACCTTC
. | few | TRBJ2-7 | TRBV14 | CASSQGSYYEQYF | TGTGCCAGCAGCCAAGGATCCTACTACGAGCAGTACTTC
. | medium-sized | TRBJ2-2 | TRBV18 | CASSPRDDATGELFF | TGTGCCAGCTCACCCCGGGACGACGCCACCGGGGAGCTGTTTTTT
. | medium-sized | TRBJ2-2 | TRBV3-1 | CASSSPGTGELFF | TGTGCCAGCAGCAGTCCGGGGACCGGGGAGCTGTTTTTT
. | medium-sized | TRBJ1-6 | TRBV10-3 | CAISRPDALGRNSPLHF | TGTGCCATCAGTCGCCCGGACGCCCTTGGAAGAAATTCACCCCTCCACTTT
. | . | TRBJ2-1 | TRBV28 | CASTLDLTGNKQFF | TGTGCCAGCACCTTGGACCTCACTGGTAATAAGCAGTTTTTC
. | large | TRBJ2-1 | TRBV3-1 | CASSQAFGGQQEQFF | TGTGCCAGCAGCCAAGCGTTCGGGGGGCAACAGGAGCAGTTCTTC
. | large | TRBJ2-3 | TRBV5-6 | CASSITGTGLEDTQYF | TGTGCCAGCAGCATTACCGGGACTGGTCTGGAGGATACGCAGTATTTT
TRBD2 | large | TRBJ2-7 | TRBV7-2 | CASSPRGSGSTDEQYF | TGTGCCAGCAGCCCCCGGGGTAGCGGGAGCACCGACGAGCAGTACTTC